This TCR beta chain was captured by sequencing in a study of blood T cell repertoires in COVID-19. Across the whole study: Material from acute and convalescent COVID-19 was sourced from the United States, Italy and Spain. T cells, B-cell-depleted T cells, or PBMCs supplied cDNA or gDNA.

Followed longitudinally, the Seattle patients had been enrolled during active infection. Sequencing was performed with immunoSEQ multiplex PCR; in TCRdb, only in-frame clones are kept and a portion is missing. This sample has about 210,000 clones, with 85% found just once. The clonotype originates from a man in his fifties with COVID-19, enrolled during active disease. Sample: peripheral blood.

The DNA for the CDR3 is TGTGCCAGCAGACCCGGTATCACTGAAGCTTTCTTT. This encodes CASRPGITEAFF. This chain joins TRBV12-3 or TRBV12-4 and TRBJ1-1; D gene ambiguous. The CDR3 sequence is 12 residues long. V dropped 6 bases and J dropped 4 bases, with 9 bases sitting between them.